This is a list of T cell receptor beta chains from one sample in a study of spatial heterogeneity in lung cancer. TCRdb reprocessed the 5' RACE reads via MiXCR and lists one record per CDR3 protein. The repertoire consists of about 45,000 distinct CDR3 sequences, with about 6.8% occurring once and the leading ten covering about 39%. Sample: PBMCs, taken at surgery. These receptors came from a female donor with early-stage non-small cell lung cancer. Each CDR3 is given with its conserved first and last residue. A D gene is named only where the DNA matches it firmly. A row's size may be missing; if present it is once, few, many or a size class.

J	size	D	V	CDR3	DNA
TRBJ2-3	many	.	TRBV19	CASSTTGYPTDTQYF	TGTGCCAGTAGTACCACAGGGTACCCCACAGATACGCAGTATTTT
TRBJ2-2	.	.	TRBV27	CASSFIRSGELFF	TGTGCCAGCAGTTTTATCCGATCCGGGGAGCTGTTTTTT
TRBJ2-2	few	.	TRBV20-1	CSARPVNTGELFF	TGCAGTGCTAGACCCGTCAATACCGGGGAGCTGTTTTTT
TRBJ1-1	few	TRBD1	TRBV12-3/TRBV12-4	CASSLTTGVTEAFF	TGTGCCAGCAGTCTCACGACAGGGGTAACTGAAGCTTTCTTT
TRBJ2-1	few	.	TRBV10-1	CASSENPAYNEQFF	TGCGCCAGCAGTGAAAATCCCGCTTACAATGAGCAGTTCTTC
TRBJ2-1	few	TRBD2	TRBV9	CASSSSGGPTNEQFF	TGTGCCAGCAGCTCGAGCGGGGGGCCGACCAATGAGCAGTTCTTC
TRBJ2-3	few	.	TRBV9	CASSVAGAPGDTQYF	TGTGCCAGCAGCGTCGCGGGGGCCCCTGGAGATACGCAGTATTTT
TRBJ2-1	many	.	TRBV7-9	CASSFEPRIWEFF	TGTGCCAGCAGCTTCGAACCCCGTATCTGGGAGTTCTTC
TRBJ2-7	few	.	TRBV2	CASKEVAYEQYF	TGTGCCAGCAAAGAAGTGGCCTACGAGCAGTACTTC
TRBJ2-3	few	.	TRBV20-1	CSAADSRTDTQYF	TGCAGTGCCGCGGACTCGCGCACAGATACGCAGTATTTT
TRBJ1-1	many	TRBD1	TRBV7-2	CASSSTGRTEAFF	TGTGCCAGCAGCTCGACAGGGCGGACTGAAGCTTTCTTT
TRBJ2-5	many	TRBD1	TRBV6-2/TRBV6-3	CASSLTGTAQETQYF	TGTGCCAGCAGTTTAACCGGGACAGCCCAAGAGACCCAGTACTTC
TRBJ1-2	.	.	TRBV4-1	CASSQEHRPGVTRWGYTF	TGCGCCAGCAGCCAAGAGCATCGACCCGGGGTTACCAGATGGGGCTACACCTTC
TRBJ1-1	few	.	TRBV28	CASSLWTGGSTEAFF	TGTGCCAGCAGTTTATGGACGGGGGGGAGCACTGAAGCTTTCTTT
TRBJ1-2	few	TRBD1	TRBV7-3	CASSETGYGYTF	TGTGCCAGCAGCGAGACAGGGTACGGCTACACCTTC
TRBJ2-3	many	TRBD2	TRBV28	CASNPAGGLRKTQYF	TGTGCCAGCAACCCAGCGGGGGGCCTTAGGAAAACGCAGTATTTT
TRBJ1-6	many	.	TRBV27	CASSRGEPNNSPLHF	TGTGCCAGCAGTAGAGGGGAACCTAATAATTCACCCCTCCACTTT
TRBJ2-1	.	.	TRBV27	CASSLSRRPRDEQFF	TGTGCCAGCAGTCTTAGTAGGCGCCCTCGTGATGAGCAGTTCTTC
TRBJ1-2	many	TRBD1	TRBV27	CASSPRQGHYGYTF	TGTGCCAGCAGTCCTAGACAGGGGCACTATGGCTACACCTTC
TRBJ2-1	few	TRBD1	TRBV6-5	CASRRGQPTYNEQFF	TGTGCCAGCCGTAGGGGGCAGCCGACCTACAATGAGCAGTTCTTC
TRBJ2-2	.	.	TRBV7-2	CASSLLGREAGELFF	TGTGCCAGCAGCTTACTGGGCAGGGAGGCCGGGGAGCTGTTTTTT
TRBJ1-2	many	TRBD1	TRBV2	CASVTGGFGYTF	TGTGCCAGCGTGACAGGGGGCTTTGGCTACACCTTC
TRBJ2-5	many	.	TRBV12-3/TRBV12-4	CASSPSHRVQSETQYF	TGTGCCAGCAGTCCTAGTCACAGGGTACAATCAGAGACCCAGTACTTC
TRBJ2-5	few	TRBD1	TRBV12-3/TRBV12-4	CASSLDPLPDREIKTQYF	TGTGCCAGCAGCTTGGACCCCTTACCAGACAGGGAGATAAAGACCCAGTACTTC
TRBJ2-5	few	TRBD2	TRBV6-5	CASSRTSGGNTQYF	TGTGCCAGCAGCCGGACTAGCGGGGGCAATACCCAGTACTTC
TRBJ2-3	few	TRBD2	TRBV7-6	CASSLTQRGGTDTQYF	TGTGCCAGCAGCTTAACCCAGCGGGGGGGCACAGATACGCAGTATTTT
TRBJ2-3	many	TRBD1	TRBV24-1	CATSDRTGSTDTQYF	TGTGCCACCAGTGACCGGACAGGTAGCACAGATACGCAGTATTTT
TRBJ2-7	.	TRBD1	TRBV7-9	CASSETGYEQYF	TGTGCCAGCAGCGAGACAGGGTACGAGCAGTACTTC
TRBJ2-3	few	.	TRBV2	CASSEWQPPRADTQYF	TGTGCCAGCAGTGAATGGCAGCCACCGAGGGCAGATACGCAGTATTTT
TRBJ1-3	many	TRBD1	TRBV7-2	CASSLGGQGRGWNTIYF	TGTGCCAGCAGCTTAGGAGGACAGGGAAGAGGGTGGAACACCATATATTTT
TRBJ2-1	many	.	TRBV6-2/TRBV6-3	CASKIKGLARNDEQFF	TGTGCCAGCAAAATTAAAGGGCTAGCTCGGAATGATGAGCAGTTCTTC
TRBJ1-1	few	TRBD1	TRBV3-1	CASSQETGGRTEAFF	TGTGCCAGCAGCCAAGAGACAGGGGGCAGGACTGAAGCTTTCTTT
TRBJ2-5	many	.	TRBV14	CASSQWRGQETQYF	TGTGCCAGCAGCCAATGGCGGGGCCAAGAGACCCAGTACTTC
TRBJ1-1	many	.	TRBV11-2	CASSRNYDTEAFF	TGTGCCAGCAGCCGGAACTACGACACTGAAGCTTTCTTT
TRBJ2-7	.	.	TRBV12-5	CASEGKVYEQYF	TGTGCTAGTGAAGGGAAGGTGTACGAGCAGTACTTC
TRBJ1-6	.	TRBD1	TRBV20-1	CSAPDREALHF	TGCAGTGCTCCTGACAGGGAAGCCCTCCACTTT
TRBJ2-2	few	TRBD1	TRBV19	CASSAKGQGSPGELFF	TGTGCCAGTAGTGCTAAGGGACAGGGGTCTCCCGGGGAGCTGTTTTTT
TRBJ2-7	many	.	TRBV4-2	CASSQEVGGSDLLFYEQYF	TGTGCCAGCAGCCAAGAGGTTGGGGGTTCGGACCTACTATTCTACGAGCAGTACTTC
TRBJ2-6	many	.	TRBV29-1	CSAGQGSYSGANVLTF	TGCAGCGCAGGTCAGGGGTCCTACTCTGGGGCCAACGTCCTGACTTTC
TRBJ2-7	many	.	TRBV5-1	CASSPLPGLPYEQYF	TGCGCCAGCAGCCCGCTCCCGGGGCTTCCCTACGAGCAGTACTTC
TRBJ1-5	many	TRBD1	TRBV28	CASIPRDSSNQPQHF	TGTGCCAGCATTCCACGGGACAGCTCCAATCAGCCCCAGCATTTT
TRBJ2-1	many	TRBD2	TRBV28	CASSSGLSNGEQFF	TGTGCCAGCAGTTCGGGACTATCGAACGGGGAGCAGTTCTTC
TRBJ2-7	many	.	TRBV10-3	CAVGRQIYEQYF	TGTGCCGTCGGCCGACAGATCTACGAGCAGTACTTC
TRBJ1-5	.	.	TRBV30	CAWSRTSNQPQHF	TGTGCCTGGTCTCGGACCAGCAATCAGCCCCAGCATTTT
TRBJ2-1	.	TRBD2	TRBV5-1	CASSPGLAGISSSYNEQFF	TGCGCCAGCAGCCCCGGACTAGCGGGGATTTCGAGCTCCTACAATGAGCAGTTCTTC
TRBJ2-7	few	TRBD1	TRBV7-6	CASSSGTGGYEQYF	TGTGCCAGCAGCTCTGGGACAGGGGGCTACGAGCAGTACTTC
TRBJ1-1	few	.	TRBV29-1	CSVERGKAEAFF	TGCAGCGTTGAACGGGGAAAGGCTGAAGCTTTCTTT
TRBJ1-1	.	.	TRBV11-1	CASSPTTRGFTEAFF	TGTGCCAGCAGCCCAACGACGAGGGGGTTCACTGAAGCTTTCTTT